Detailed here is one TCR beta chain. The antigen is not known. The data belong to a study of siplizumab effects on memory and regulatory T cells. Trimming took 8 bases from V and 1 from J; bases not matched to a gene: 7. The CDR3 runs to 14 residues. Germline CDR1 and CDR2: MNHNY and SVGAGI (reference sequence). Produced via immunoSEQ multiplex PCR; TCRdb's table is partial and in-frame only. The data contain about 82,000 clones, roughly 87% of them singletons. Whole-study results and caveats: A mean of around 69% of mappable alloreactive CD4+ clones were Treg-derived with siplizumab, compared with 25% to 30% in controls.

This chain links TRBV6-6 with TRBJ2-7; 8 nucleotides agree with TRBD2. Sequenced sample: Tregs sorted from blood. This receptor was identified in a human donor in good health. The DNA of the CDR3 is TGTGCCAGCCTGGGCAGCGGGGGTTCCTACGAGCAGTACTTC. Translation gives CASLGSGGSYEQYF.